A single TCR beta chain is shown here with its context. As originally analysed: By means of reference gene primer amplification, nucleated cell counts were estimated. Produced via immunoSEQ multiplex PCR; TCRdb's table is partial and in-frame only. V and J calls and clone size are given by that table; D and trimming were obtained from the DNA. This table holds around 60,000 clones, 60% to 80% found once. These data belong to a study of blood T cell repertoires in COVID-19. For the study at large: Samples came from the United States, Italy and Spain, spanning acute and convalescent COVID-19. T cells, B-cell-depleted T cells, or PBMCs supplied cDNA or gDNA.

The CDR3 has 15 amino acids. Germline assignment: CDR1 MGHRA and CDR2 YSYEKL. V was shortened by 0 bases and J by 1 base, with 9 bases between the two germline ends. This rearrangement joins TRBV4-1 to TRBJ1-1; no reliable D call. The TCR comes from a man aged 80 or over with active or convalescent COVID-19. Material: peripheral blood. The CDR3 loop reads CASSQDRAGNTEAFF. In DNA, the CDR3 is TGCGCCAGCAGCCAAGATAGGGCGGGGAACACTGAAGCTTTCTTT.